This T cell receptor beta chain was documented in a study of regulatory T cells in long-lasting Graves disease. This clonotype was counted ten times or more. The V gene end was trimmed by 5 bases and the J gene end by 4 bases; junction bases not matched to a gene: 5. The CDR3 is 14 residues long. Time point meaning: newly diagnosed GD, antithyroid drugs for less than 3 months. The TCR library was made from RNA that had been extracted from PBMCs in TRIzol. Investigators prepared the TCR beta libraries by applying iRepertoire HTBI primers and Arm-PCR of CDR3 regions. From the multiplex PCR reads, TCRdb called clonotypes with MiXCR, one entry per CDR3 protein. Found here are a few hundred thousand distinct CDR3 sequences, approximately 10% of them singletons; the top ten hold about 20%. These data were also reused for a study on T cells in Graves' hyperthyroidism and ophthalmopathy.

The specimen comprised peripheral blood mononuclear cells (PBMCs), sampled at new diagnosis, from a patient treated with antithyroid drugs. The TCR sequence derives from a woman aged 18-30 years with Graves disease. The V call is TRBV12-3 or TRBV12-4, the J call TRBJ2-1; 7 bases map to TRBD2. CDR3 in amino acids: CASSRGGSYNEQFF. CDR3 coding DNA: TGTGCCAGCAGTAGGGGCGGGAGTTACAATGAGCAGTTCTTC.